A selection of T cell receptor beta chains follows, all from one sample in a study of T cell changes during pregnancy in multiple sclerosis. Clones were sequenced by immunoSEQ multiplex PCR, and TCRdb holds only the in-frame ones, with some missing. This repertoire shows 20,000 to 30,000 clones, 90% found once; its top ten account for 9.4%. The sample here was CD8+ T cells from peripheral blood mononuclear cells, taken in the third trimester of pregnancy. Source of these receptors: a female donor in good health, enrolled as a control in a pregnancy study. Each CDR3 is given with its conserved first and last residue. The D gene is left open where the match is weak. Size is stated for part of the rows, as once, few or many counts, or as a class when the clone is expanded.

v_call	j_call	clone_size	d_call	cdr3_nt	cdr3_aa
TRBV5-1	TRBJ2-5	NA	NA	TGCGCCAGCAGGGGGGGTGGGCAAGAGACCCAGTACTTC	CASRGGGQETQYF
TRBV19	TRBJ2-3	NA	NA	TGTGCCAGCAATTCAGCAGATACGCAGTATTTT	CASNSADTQYF
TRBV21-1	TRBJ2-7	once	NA	TGTGCCAGCAGCAAAGGGACCGGACAGGGACCCTACGAGCAGTACTTC	CASSKGTGQGPYEQYF
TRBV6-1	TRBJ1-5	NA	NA	TGTGCCAGCAGGCCTCAGGGAACACTGCAGCCCCAGCATTTT	CASRPQGTLQPQHF
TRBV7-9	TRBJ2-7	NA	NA	TGTGCCATCAGGACCGAGGCCTACGAGCAGTACTTC	CAIRTEAYEQYF
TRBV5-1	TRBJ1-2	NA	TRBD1	TGCGCCAGCAGCTCGATGGACAGGGGGCAACCTAACTATGGCTACACCTTC	CASSSMDRGQPNYGYTF
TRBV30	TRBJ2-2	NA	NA	TGTGCCTGGAGTTCCCACACGTACGACACCGGGGAGCTGTTTTTT	CAWSSHTYDTGELFF
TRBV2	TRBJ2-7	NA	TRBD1	TGTGCCAGCAGTCAGGACAGGGGTGGTTACGAGCAGTACTTC	CASSQDRGGYEQYF
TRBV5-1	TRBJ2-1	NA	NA	TGCGCCAGCAGCTTTACAGGGTACAATGAGCAGTTCTTC	CASSFTGYNEQFF
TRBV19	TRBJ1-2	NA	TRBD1	TGTGCCAGTAGTTCGTCCGGGACAGGACTACTAGCTAACTATGGCTACACCTTC	CASSSSGTGLLANYGYTF
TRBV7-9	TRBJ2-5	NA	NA	TGTGCCAGCAGCGCAGAAGAGACCCAGTACTTC	CASSAEETQYF
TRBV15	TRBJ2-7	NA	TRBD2	TGTGCCACCAGCAGATCCTCTAGCGGGATCTGGTACGAGCAGTACTTC	CATSRSSSGIWYEQYF
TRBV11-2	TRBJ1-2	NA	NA	TGTGCCAGCAGCTTAGCAGCTAACTATGGCTACACCTTC	CASSLAANYGYTF
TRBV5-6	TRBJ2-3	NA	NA	TGTGCCAGCAGCTTGGGGAGATCAACGCAGTATTTT	CASSLGRSTQYF
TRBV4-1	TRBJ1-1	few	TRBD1	TGCGCCAGCAGCCAGACACCGGGACAGGGAGAAACTGAAGCTTTCTTT	CASSQTPGQGETEAFF
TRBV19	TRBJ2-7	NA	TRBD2	TGTGCCAGTAGTATAGATACTTCCAGCGGGAGAACCTTTGTGGAGCAGTACTTC	CASSIDTSSGRTFVEQYF
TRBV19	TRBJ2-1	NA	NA	TGTGCCAGTTCAGGACAGCACTCCTACAATGAGCAGTTCTTC	CASSGQHSYNEQFF
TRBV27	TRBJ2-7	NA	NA	TGTGCCAGCAGTTACACAGGGTCCTACGAGCAGTACTTC	CASSYTGSYEQYF
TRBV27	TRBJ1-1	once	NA	TGTGCCAGCAGTCCACCGCCACATATTGAGCAGGGCACTGAAGCTTTCTTT	CASSPPPHIEQGTEAFF
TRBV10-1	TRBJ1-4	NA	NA	TGCGCCATCACGGCAGGGATGGCCCGGACAACTAATGAAAAACTGTTTTTT	CAITAGMARTTNEKLFF
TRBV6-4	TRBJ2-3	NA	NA	TGTGCCAGCAGTGACTCGAACGGCGGGGCAGATACGCAGTATTTT	CASSDSNGGADTQYF
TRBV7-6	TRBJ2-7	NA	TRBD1	TGTGCCAGCAGCCCGGGACAGGGTTATTACGAGCAGTACTTC	CASSPGQGYYEQYF
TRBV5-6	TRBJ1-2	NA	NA	TGTGCCAGCAGCTTGTCTAAGGGGTTAGGTGGCTACACCTTC	CASSLSKGLGGYTF
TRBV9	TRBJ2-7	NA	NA	TGTGCCAGCAGCGGCCTCCGTGAAGCGCAGTACTTC	CASSGLREAQYF
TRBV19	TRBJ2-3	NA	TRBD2	TGTGCCAGTAGTTGGGATAGCGGGGGGTCAGATACGCAGTATTTT	CASSWDSGGSDTQYF
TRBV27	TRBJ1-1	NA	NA	TGTGCCAGCAGTTTATTGGGGGGACCTGAAGCTTTCTTT	CASSLLGGPEAFF
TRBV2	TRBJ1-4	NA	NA	TGTGCCAGCCTACAGGCCAGGGGTGAAAAACTGTTTTTT	CASLQARGEKLFF
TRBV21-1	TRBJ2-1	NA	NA	TGTGCCAGCAGCACCAATCATACGTTCGTGGGCTATGAGCAGTTCTTC	CASSTNHTFVGYEQFF
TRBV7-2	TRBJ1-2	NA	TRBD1	TGTGCCAGCAGCCTCTGGGACAGGGAGTTTTTCTATGGCTACACCTTC	CASSLWDREFFYGYTF
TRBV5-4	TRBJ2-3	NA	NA	TGTGCCAGCAGCTTACTGGCAGGCTCGACAGATACGCAGTATTTT	CASSLLAGSTDTQYF
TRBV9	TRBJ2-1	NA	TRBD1	TGTGCCAGCAGCGTGACAGGGCGATACAATGAGCAGTTCTTC	CASSVTGRYNEQFF
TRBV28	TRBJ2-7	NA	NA	TGTGCCAGCAGGACGACAGATTCCTACGAGCAGTACTTC	CASRTTDSYEQYF
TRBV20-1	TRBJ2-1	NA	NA	TGCAGTGCTAGGGACTCGGGCCAGCAGTTCTTC	CSARDSGQQFF
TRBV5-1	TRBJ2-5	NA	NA	TGCGCCAGCAGCTTGTCAGGGGCGTACCAAGAGACCCAGTACTTC	CASSLSGAYQETQYF
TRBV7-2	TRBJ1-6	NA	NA	TGTGCCAGCAGCTTCAGATATAATTCACCCCTCCACTTT	CASSFRYNSPLHF
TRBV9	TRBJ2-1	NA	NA	TGTGCCAGCAGCGACAGACAGGGAGGCAATGAGCAGTTCTTC	CASSDRQGGNEQFF
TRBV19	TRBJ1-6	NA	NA	TGTGCCAGTAGTGACACGACCGGGACATTGGATTCACCCCTCCACTTT	CASSDTTGTLDSPLHF
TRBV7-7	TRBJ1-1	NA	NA	TGTGCTAGCAGCCACAACCTGAACACTGAAGCTTTCTTT	CASSHNLNTEAFF
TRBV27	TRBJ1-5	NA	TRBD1	TGTGCCAGCAGTTTAACAGGGGCACAGCCCCAGCATTTT	CASSLTGAQPQHF
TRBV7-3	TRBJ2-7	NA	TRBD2	TGTGCCAGCAGCCCTACCAACGCGGGGCTAGCGGGGAGAACCCCCTACGAGCAGTACTTC	CASSPTNAGLAGRTPYEQYF
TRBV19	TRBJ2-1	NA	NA	TGTGCCAGTAGAGACGGGGGGCACAATGAGCAGTTCTTC	CASRDGGHNEQFF
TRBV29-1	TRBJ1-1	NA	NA	TGCAGCGTTGATATCAGATTGAACACTGAAGCTTTCTTT	CSVDIRLNTEAFF
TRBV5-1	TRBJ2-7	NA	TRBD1	TGCGCCAGCAGACAGGGGCTCTCCTACGAGCAGTACTTC	CASRQGLSYEQYF
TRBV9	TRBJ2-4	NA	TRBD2	TGTGCCAGCAGCGGGGGGACTAGCGGTAAGACAGCCAAAAACATTCAGTACTTC	CASSGGTSGKTAKNIQYF
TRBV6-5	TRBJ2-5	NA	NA	TGTGCCAGCAGCCCCTCTCTTCTTCAAGAGACCCAGTACTTC	CASSPSLLQETQYF
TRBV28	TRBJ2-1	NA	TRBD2	TGTGCCAGCAGTTTCATCTTAGCGGGAGTCGGGTACAATGAGCAGTTCTTC	CASSFILAGVGYNEQFF
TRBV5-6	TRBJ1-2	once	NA	TGTGCCAGCAGCTTGGCCGTTGGCGGAGCTAACTATGGCTACACCTTC	CASSLAVGGANYGYTF
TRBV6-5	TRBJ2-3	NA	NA	TGTGCCGGGCTCGGGGGCACAGATACGCAGTATTTT	CAGLGGTDTQYF
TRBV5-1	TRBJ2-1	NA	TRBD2	TGCGCCAGCAGCTTGGTAGGGAGCGGGAGCGACAATGAGCAGTTCTTC	CASSLVGSGSDNEQFF
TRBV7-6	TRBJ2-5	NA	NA	TGTGCCAGCAGCTCAATAAAGACAGTTGAGACCCAGTACTTC	CASSSIKTVETQYF
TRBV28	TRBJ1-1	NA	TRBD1	TGTGCCAGCACCCAGATAACAGGGGGTACTGGTGCTTTCTTT	CASTQITGGTGAFF
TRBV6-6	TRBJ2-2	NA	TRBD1	TGTGCCACCTATGACAGGGTCGCGAACACCGGGGAGCTGTTTTTT	CATYDRVANTGELFF
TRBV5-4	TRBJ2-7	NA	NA	TGTGCCAGCAGCTTAAAGGGGTACGAGCAGTACTTC	CASSLKGYEQYF
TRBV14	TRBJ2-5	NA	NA	TGTGCCAGCAGCCAAGATGGGGGCCTGGGGACCCAGTACTTC	CASSQDGGLGTQYF
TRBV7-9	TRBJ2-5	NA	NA	TGTGCCAGCAGCCCGGGAGAACCAGAGACCCAGTACTTC	CASSPGEPETQYF
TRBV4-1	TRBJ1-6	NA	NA	TGCGCCAGCAGCCCCGACAGATCCTATAATTCACCCCTCCACTTT	CASSPDRSYNSPLHF
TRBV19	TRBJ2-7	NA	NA	TGTGCCAGTAGCCAGGTCCCGCCGCTACCCTACGAGCAGTACTTC	CASSQVPPLPYEQYF
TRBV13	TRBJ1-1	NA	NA	TGTGCCAGCAGCTTAGGCCTACCTGCTTTCTTT	CASSLGLPAFF
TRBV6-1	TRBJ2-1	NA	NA	TGTGCCAGCAGTGAGGACACTTACAATGAGCAGTTCTTC	CASSEDTYNEQFF